This T cell receptor (beta chain) was recovered during a study of T cells in Graves' hyperthyroidism and ophthalmopathy. It was uncontrolled infection, other autoimmune disease, pregnancy or lactation that excluded patients. Together with thyroid ultrasound, orbital computed tomography, serum thyroxine and TRAb, clinical symptoms were used for diagnoses. PBMCs were sourced from more than 9 ml fresh peripheral blood. V gave up 6 bases and J gave up 6 bases, with 12 bases separating them. Germline lookup yields CDR1 MDHEN and CDR2 SYDVKM. This CDR3 spans 13 amino acids. This clonotype was detected many times. No antigen is known for it. Study-wide results and caveats: Within blood appeared most thyroid clonotypes that had expanded above 0.001.

What was amplified from RNA transcripts were TCR beta CDR3 regions. Carried out on the TCR CDR3, a first-round RT-PCR used the HTBI primer set. TCRdb fed the multiplex PCR reads into MiXCR, producing one record per CDR3 protein. The repertoire has 300,000 to 350,000 distinct CDR3 sequences, about a sixth of them found once; the top ten carry less than 20%. The V and J genes are TRBV28 and TRBJ1-5, with D possibly matching TRBD1 (5 bases). The source of this sequence is a middle-aged woman with Graves' ophthalmopathy. The source material was blood. The chain's CDR3 is CASRLPGGQPQHF. The CDR3 DNA reads TGTGCCAGCAGACTGCCCGGGGGTCAGCCCCAGCATTTT.